This TCR beta chain was captured in a study of beta chain features in type 1 diabetes listed by TCRdb under 2018. About the full investigation: Mean age, gender distribution, total cell number and subset yield were not different between patients and healthy donors. The study compared the TCRB repertoires of sorted circulating CD4+ T cell subsets in recently diagnosed type 1 diabetes patients with those in matched healthy donors. Across all samples, some 99 million sorted cells were examined, and cell number per subset correlated strongly with RNA yield. Regulatory and stem cell-like memory subsets were isolated from only 8 patients and about 8 healthy donors, whereas naive and central memory subsets came from all 28 donors. Here is what the overall study found, with its caveats: Fewer insertions and more nucleotide deletions at VDJ recombination sites were observed in patients with type 1 diabetes, implying thymic rearrangement abnormalities. A moderate but significant shortening of TCRB CDR3 length was observed in type 1 diabetes patients in all four CD4+ subsets. Because cDNA rather than genomic DNA was sequenced, highly expressing activated cells could have been over-represented, although no difference in activation and CD3 levels was found between groups. Naive, central memory and regulatory TCRB repertoires appeared to be more similar among patients than among healthy donors. Only small numbers of individuals were included in the HLA sub-analyses, which left unresolved whether HLA type had any influence on TCRB rearrangement. PCR might favor shorter templates, but patient and control samples were amplified and corrected together, so any skew would affect both groups equally.

A single peripheral blood draw of 90 to 150 mL on average was collected from each donor into heparinised tubes. Using a panel that included CD45RO, CCR7, CD25, CD127, CD95 and CD27, naive, central memory, regulatory and stem cell-like memory CD4+ T cells were sorted on a BD FACSAria II. Every sorted population had a purity above 98%. PBMCs were separated immediately by Lymphoprep density gradient centrifugation and were stained directly, without being cultured. So that batch effects would be minimized, each experiment stained and sorted samples in pairs, pairing one healthy donor with one patient. Regarding this clone: There is no known antigen for this receptor. No base qualities exist here, and no much larger clone lies one base off it.

The High Capacity cDNA Reverse Transcription Kit was used to reverse transcribe all of the isolated RNA, meaning that expressed TCRB transcripts were what got sequenced. Deep immunoSEQ sequencing was applied to naive, central memory and regulatory T cell samples, giving an average of around 3.8 million total reads per sample. After sorted cells were lysed in RLT buffer, RNA was extracted with DNase-treated RNeasy Micro or Mini kits, with the choice depending on cell number. To prevent cross-contamination, every cell subset was processed on its own, while patient and healthy donor samples were processed together. The immunoSEQ multiplex PCR was used to amplify TCRB sequences from cDNA, generating 87-bp fragments that spanned the CDR3 region. Amplicons were sequenced on the Illumina HiSeq platform. Per the authors' processing: Synthetic template baselines were used to correct PCR bias computationally, reads within Hamming distance 2 were collapsed, and singletons that could not be merged were discarded. By aligning reads against IMGT, V, D and J genes, CDR3 length, and insertions or deletions at six rearrangement sites were assigned. Within each subset, clonotype counts were normalized to sorted cell number, and only after that were true diversity and Gini coefficients computed with the tcR R package. The overlap coefficient, calculated on TCRB nucleotide sequences, was used to measure repertoire sharing. Out-of-frame TCRB sequences from naive cells were analyzed to stand in for the pre-selection repertoire. The source is immuneACCESS, and TCRdb retained only in-frame sequences with V and J called. Part of the clones is not carried over; for the studies checked, unresolved V genes explain less than half of this, and the remainder is unexplained. The V and J calls and clone size are taken from that table; D and trimming were inferred from the DNA. This sample comprises 120,000 to 150,000 clones, about 9.4% of them detected only once. Under 1.5% of the sample lies in the top ten.

V loses 3 bases at its end and J loses 7 bases; junction bases beyond the gene matches: 2. Taken from cysteine to phenylalanine, the CDR3 has 15 residues. The CDR3 DNA has 45 bases and is translated from base 1. CDR1 and CDR2 (SGHNT, YENEEA) derive from the germline V gene. The sequence derives from a man aged 18 to 29 in good health. In this chain, TRBV11-3 is recombined with TRBJ1-6; 11 central nucleotides agree with TRBD1. What was sequenced was naive CD4+ T cells from blood. Reading the label with the study, this specimen's cell subset or site is: true naive CD4+ T cells. The nucleotides are TGTGCCAGCAGCTTGGGACAGGGGGAAAATTCACCCCTCCACTTT. It encodes CASSLGQGENSPLHF.